This T cell receptor (beta chain) was identified in a study of T cell responses to AZD1222 COVID-19 vaccine. Whole-study results and caveats: At baseline, seropositivity was found in only a handful of AZD1222 recipients. Donors in the cohort were predominantly white British and more often female, and clonal diversity was possibly underestimated.

The CDR3 extends over 10 amino acids. Trimming shortened V by 6 bases and J by 4 bases, and 3 bases separated the two germline ends. Looked up from germline, CDR1 is MNHEY and CDR2 is SVGAGI. Sequenced by immunoSEQ multiplex PCR; TCRdb stores in-frame clones only, minus some. Of around 150,000 clones listed, more than 80% are singletons. On this clone: Its cognate antigen is unknown.

This sequence originates from an adult in good health. Specimen: peripheral blood, collected on day 0 of AZD1222 vaccination. The chain links TRBV6-5 to TRBJ1-1, with D uncertain. CDR3 bases: TGTGCCAGCAGGGCCACTGAAGCTTTCTTT. Encoded protein: CASRATEAFF.